The entry below gives a single T cell receptor (beta chain) sequence along with its context. TCRdb re-called the 5' RACE reads through MiXCR, storing one row per CDR3 protein. Among about 96,000 distinct CDR3 sequences, 27% were seen once, and the ten largest hold 55% to 75%. This sample stems from a study of CD8 T cells in ankylosing spondylitis. V lost 0 bases and J 3 bases, leaving 6 bases between the germline ends. CDR3 length equals 13 residues. The germline gives CDR1 SGDLS, CDR2 YYNGEE. This chain connects TRBV9 to TRBJ1-2; unclear D gene. The TCR sequence derives from a male donor with ankylosing spondylitis or in good health (not recorded which). Sequenced sample: blood, either unsorted or a sorted T cell fraction (not recorded which). The CDR3 DNA is TGTGCCAGCAGCGTAGGTGGGGACTATGGCTACACCTTC. Encoded protein: CASSVGGDYGYTF.